Detailed here is one T cell receptor (beta chain). Its matching antigen is unknown. These data come from a study of beta chain features in type 1 diabetes. Study-level results: Highly expressing activated T cells could be over-counted with a cDNA template. Researchers report that Type 1 diabetes patients had moderately but significantly shorter TCRB CDR3s across all four CD4+ subsets.

V lost 4 bases and J lost 5; bases outside the gene matches: 4. The CDR3 consists of 13 residues. Looked up from germline, CDR1 is SGHRS and CDR2 is YFSETQ. Every isolated RNA sample was fully reverse transcribed, so sequencing captured expressed TCRB transcripts. The assay was immunoSEQ multiplex PCR, and TCRdb's table has in-frame clones only and misses some. The repertoire holds roughly 240,000 clones, around 68% seen once, with approximately 0.053% in the top ten. A sort by CD45RO/CCR7/CD25/CD127/CD95/CD27 yielded CD4+ naive, central memory, regulatory and stem cell-like memory cells. The V gene is TRBV5-1, the J gene TRBJ2-5; 8 bases align to TRBD1. The source material was naive CD4+ T cells from blood. This TCR was sampled from a man under 40 in good health. The CDR3 region has the DNA TGCGCCAGCAGCACGGGACAGGCGGAGACCCAGTACTTC. Its protein is CASSTGQAETQYF.